The 32 T cell receptor beta chains in this list originate from one sample, sequenced in a study of blood T cell repertoires in COVID-19. TCRdb keeps only in-frame clones here, not all; method: immunoSEQ multiplex PCR. The sample records about 260,000 clones, 83% being singletons. The material sequenced was peripheral blood. The receptors originated from a woman between 50 and 59 years old who had recovered from COVID-19.

The V call is TRBV19, the J call TRBJ1-2, with TRBD1 matching over 7 bases. Germline V gene data show CDR1 as LNHDA and CDR2 as SQIVND (reference sequence). The CDR3 length is 13 residues. V lost 6 bases, J lost 7 bases, and 8 bases stayed unmatched. The CDR3 DNA reads as TGTGCCAGTAGCCCTCCAGGGGGGTTTGGCTACACCTTC. It specifies CASSPPGGFGYTF.

The chain recombines TRBV18 with TRBJ1-6; 8 nucleotides line up with TRBD1. The CDR3 length is 17 residues. With V trimmed by 3 bases and J by 0 bases, 4 bases remained unmatched. Germline V gene sequence: CDR1 KGHSH, CDR2 LQKENI. The CDR3 DNA is TGTGCCAGCTCACCTGCGGGGACAGGCTCCTATAATTCACCCCTCCACTTT. Translated: CASSPAGTGSYNSPLHF.

This clone was counted between two and nine times. CDR3 sequence reads: CASRVVLSYEQYF. CDR3 sequence (DNA): TGTGCCAGCAGGGTTGTCCTGAGTTACGAGCAGTACTTC. J is TRBJ2-7 and V is TRBV2; the D is unclear. This CDR3 is 13 amino acids long. Per the germline V gene, CDR1 is SNHLY and CDR2 is FYNNEI. Trimming stripped 6 bases from V and 4 bases from J, with 13 bases between. The complete variable domain, with remaining parts taken from reference TRBV2 and TRBJ2-7, reads EPEVTQTPSHQVTQMGQEVILRCVPISNHLYFYWYRQILGQKVEFLVSFYNNEISEKSEIFDDQFSVERPDGSNFTLKIRSTKLEDSAMYFCASRVVLSYEQYFGPGTRLTVT.

This clone showed up just a few times. The V and J genes are TRBV18 and TRBJ2-7, with D maybe TRBD2 (6 bases). The CDR3 has 15 residues. Germline V CDR1 and CDR2: KGHSH, LQKENI. Deletions cut 4 bases from V and 0 bases from J, with 13 bases between. Here the CDR3 reads CASSLGTDYSYEQYF. The CDR3 DNA follows: TGTGCCAGCTCACTTGGGACGGACTACTCCTACGAGCAGTACTTC.

The chain carries TRBV18 and TRBJ2-7; 11 positions agree with TRBD1. This CDR3 region has 15 residues. V lost 3 bases to trimming and J lost 2 bases; unmatched junction nucleotides: 3. Per germline, CDR1 KGHSH and CDR2 LQKENI. The CDR3 region has the DNA TGTGCCAGCTCACCCCGGACAGGGGGCACCTACGAGCAGTACTTC. Protein sequence: CASSPRTGGTYEQYF. Together with reference TRBV18 and TRBJ2-7, the CDR3 gives the full variable domain: NAGVMQNPRHLVRRRGQEARLRCSPMKGHSHVYWYRQLPEEGLKFMVYLQKENIIDESGMPKERFSAEFPKEGPSILRIQQVVRGDSAAYFCASSPRTGGTYEQYFGPGTRLTVT.

The chain uses TRBV19 and TRBJ2-3; D is possibly TRBD2 (5 bases). CDR3 length: 15 residues. The germline V gene has CDR1 LNHDA and CDR2 SQIVND (reference sequence). Trimming removed 6 bases from V and 3 bases from J, with 16 bases in between. The CDR3 reads CASSQSGGSTDTQYF. DNA for the CDR3: TGTGCCAGTAGCCAGTCGGGCGGGTCTACAGATACGCAGTATTTT.

The V and J genes are TRBV3-1 (or the pseudogene TRBV3-2) and TRBJ2-7; TRBD1 is a possible D gene (6 bases). From germline, CDR1 is LGHDT and CDR2 YNNKEL (reference sequence). V lost 4 bases and J 0 bases, leaving 7 bases between the germline ends. The CDR3 spans 13 residues. The CDR3 nucleotides read TGTGCCAGCAGCCCGGGACACTCCTACGAGCAGTACTTC. Amino acids: CASSPGHSYEQYF.

The rearrangement links TRBV5-6 to TRBJ1-4; 7 nucleotides agree with TRBD1. J lost 3 bases, V lost 3 bases, and 8 bases had no gene match. The CDR3 covers 16 residues. CDR1 and CDR2 from the germline V gene are SGHDT and YYEEEE. The CDR3 reads CASSSIQGSANEKLFF. The CDR3 DNA reads as TGTGCCAGCAGCTCGATACAGGGGTCAGCTAATGAAAAACTGTTTTTT.

The chain links TRBV19 to TRBJ2-2, with 16 bases identical to TRBD2. This CDR3 contains 16 residues. Germline CDR1 LNHDA, CDR2 SQIVND (reference sequence). Germline trimming cut 6 bases from V and 3 bases from J; bases unmatched to any gene: 1. CDR3 amino acids: CASRGLAGGYTGELFF. The CDR3 region has the DNA TGTGCCAGTAGGGGACTAGCGGGAGGGTACACCGGGGAGCTGTTTTTT. Drawing the rest from reference TRBV19 and TRBJ2-2, the complete variable domain is DGGITQSPKYLFRKEGQNVTLSCEQNLNHDAMYWYRQDPGQGLRLIYYSQIVNDFQKGDIAEGYSVSREKKESFPLTVTSAQKNPTAFYLCASRGLAGGYTGELFFGEGSRLTVL.

This clone was counted once. This chain joins TRBV6-4 and TRBJ2-7; 13 bases agree with TRBD2. Trimming at V came to 4 bases and at J to 4 bases, leaving 1 base not matched to a gene. The length of the CDR3 is 14 residues. Germline CDR1 is MRHNA and CDR2 is SNTAGT. In DNA, the CDR3 is TGTGCCAGCAGTGTACTAGCGGGGGGGTACGAGCAGTACTTC. This sequence encodes CASSVLAGGYEQYF.

This clone appeared a few times. The V and J genes are TRBV5-6 and TRBJ2-2; weak D call: TRBD2 (7 bases). CDR3 length: 19 residues. Trimming took off 1 base at V and 2 bases at J, with 21 bases between the two ends. Germline CDR1 is SGHDT and CDR2 is YYEEEE. The CDR3 DNA reads as TGTGCCAGCAGCTTGAGGGCTAGCGGCGTGGGGGCCAACACCGGGGAGCTGTTTTTT. Protein product: CASSLRASGVGANTGELFF.

The chain links TRBV6-6 to TRBJ1-1, with unresolved D. V lost 2 bases and J lost 2, with 9 bases in between. The CDR3 loop spans 14 amino acids. Germline CDR1 is MNHNY and CDR2 is SVGAGI (reference sequence). The DNA for the CDR3 is TGTGCCAGCAGTTACGCGGAGCCTAACACTGAAGCTTTCTTT. Translation: CASSYAEPNTEAFF.

The chain uses TRBV4-3 and TRBJ2-7; D is possibly TRBD2 (5 bases). The CDR3 runs 13 residues. Trimming left V 0 bases short and J 5 bases short, with 8 bases between. Per the germline V gene, CDR1 is LGHNA and CDR2 is YSLEER. The CDR3 DNA reads as TGCGCCAGCAGCCAAGATAGAGGGAACGAGCAGTACTTC. Translation: CASSQDRGNEQYF.

The V and J genes are TRBV5-6 and TRBJ2-2; D gene unclear. V shed 2 bases and J shed 0 bases, with 5 bases lying between them. CDR1 is SGHDT and CDR2 is YYEEEE in the germline V gene. The CDR3 runs 14 residues. For the CDR3, the DNA is TGTGCCAGCAGCTTCCAGTCGAACACCGGGGAGCTGTTTTTT. It yields the protein CASSFQSNTGELFF.

This sequence joins TRBV7-3 and TRBJ2-5; 7 nucleotides agree with TRBD2. Trimming took 1 base from V and 5 from J; bases not matched to a gene: 4. The length of the CDR3 is 14 residues. Germline values: CDR1 SGHTA, CDR2 FQGTGA. CDR3 in amino acids: CASSLSGSRETQYF. Written as DNA, the CDR3 is TGTGCCAGCAGCTTAAGCGGGAGTCGGGAGACCCAGTACTTC.

The chain links TRBV14 to TRBJ2-3, with 9 bases that match TRBD2. The trim removed 3 bases at V and 5 bases at J, leaving 18 bases unmatched. The germline CDR1 and CDR2 sequences are SGHDN and FVKESK. This CDR3 has 19 residues. The CDR3 region is CASSHLGREGPVGQDTQYF. The CDR3 DNA is TGTGCCAGCAGCCACCTCGGGCGGGAGGGGCCGGTGGGGCAAGATACGCAGTATTTT.

This chain uses TRBV29-1 with TRBJ1-1; perhaps TRBD1 as D (5 bases). The CDR3 consists of 14 residues. The V and J ends lost 0 bases and 5 bases respectively, with 13 bases between them. CDR1 and CDR2 (germline): SQVTM, ANQGSEA. For the CDR3, the DNA is TGCAGCGTTGAAGATCCGCTCGGGGGAACTGAAGCTTTCTTT. Translating gives CSVEDPLGGTEAFF.

The chain couples TRBV7-9 to TRBJ1-2, with TRBD1 matching over 10 bases. The CDR3 spans 15 residues. CDR1 and CDR2 from the germline V gene are SEHNR and FQNEAQ (reference sequence). With 5 bases clipped from V and 3 bases from J, the junction kept 6 bases outside the gene matches. The CDR3 nucleotides read TGTGCCAGCAGCCGGGGACAGGGGATAGACTATGGCTACACCTTC. Residues: CASSRGQGIDYGYTF.

The chain is built from TRBV14 and TRBJ2-5; maybe TRBD2 (6 bases). The CDR3 spans 14 residues. CDR1 and CDR2 (germline): SGHDN, FVKESK. The ends were cut back, 3 bases at V and 3 bases at J, with 11 bases in the middle. CDR3 in amino acids: CASSQLGEEETQYF. CDR3 nucleotide sequence: TGTGCCAGCAGCCAGTTGGGGGAGGAAGAGACCCAGTACTTC.

The rearrangement uses TRBV19 and TRBJ1-5; tentative D call: TRBD1 (6 bases). V gave up 3 bases and J gave up 2 bases, with 11 bases separating them. The V gene's germline CDR1 is LNHDA and CDR2 SQIVND (reference sequence). The CDR3 sequence is 15 residues long. The CDR3 nucleotides read TGTGCCAGTAGTATTAGGCCAGGGGGCAATCAGCCCCAGCATTTT. The encoded protein is CASSIRPGGNQPQHF.

CDR3 protein: CVRKRHPCYNSPLHF. CDR3 coding DNA: TGTGTCAGAAAACGACACCCATGCTATAATTCACCCCTCCACTTT. The chain employs TRBV7-5 and TRBJ1-6; the table's D call, TRBD1, has no DNA check behind it. TRBV7-5 is described as a pseudogene. This CDR3 has 15 amino acids.

The chain recombines TRBV7-6 with TRBJ2-7; 8 bases map to TRBD2. This CDR3 is 16 amino acids long. Germline CDR1 is SGHVS and CDR2 is FNYEAQ. J gave up 5 bases and V 5 bases, and 14 bases lay outside the gene matches. CDR3 residues: CASSPGGVGGSDEQYF. The CDR3 nucleotides read TGTGCCAGCAGCCCCGGGGGGGTCGGGGGAAGCGACGAGCAGTACTTC.

The genes are TRBV19 and TRBJ1-5; D is unresolved. Germline V gene sequence: CDR1 LNHDA, CDR2 SQIVND (reference sequence). This CDR3 is 17 amino acids long. V was pared by 5 bases and J by 0 bases, with 17 bases between. The CDR3 nucleotides read TGTGCCAGTAGTTCCACGCCAGGAGGATATAGCAATCAGCCCCAGCATTTT. It yields the protein CASSSTPGGYSNQPQHF.

This clone came up once. The J gene is TRBJ2-2, the V gene TRBV28; 7 bases map to TRBD2. Germline trimming cut 7 bases from V and 5 bases from J; bases unmatched to any gene: 10. In germline, CDR1 is MDHEN, CDR2 SYDVKM. The CDR3 is 15 residues long. The CDR3 region is CASTTTGEGTGELFF. The CDR3 DNA sequence: TGTGCCAGCACCACCACGGGGGAGGGGACCGGGGAGCTGTTTTTT.

This chain links TRBV14 with TRBJ2-7, with TRBD1 identical over 8 bases. The germline V gene has CDR1 SGHDN and CDR2 FVKESK. Trimming removed 4 bases from V and 3 bases from J; junction bases left unmatched: 8. This CDR3 comprises 15 residues. The CDR3 spells CASSLMTGAYYEQYF. For the CDR3, the DNA is TGTGCCAGCAGCCTTATGACAGGGGCATACTACGAGCAGTACTTC.

This chain uses TRBV5-1 with TRBJ2-7; unclear D gene. Per germline, CDR1 SGHRS and CDR2 YFSETQ. The CDR3 consists of 11 residues. V dropped 2 bases and J dropped 3 bases, with 3 bases sitting between them. The CDR3, as DNA: TGCGCCAGCAGCTTCCTCTACGAGCAGTACTTC. This gives the protein CASSFLYEQYF.

In regard to this clone: Other DNA sequences in the same sample also yield this CDR3. CDR3 DNA: TGTGCCAGCAGTTTCTCGGGGGTTAATGAAAAACTGTTTTTT. Its translation: CASSFSGVNEKLFF. The chain joins TRBV27 to TRBJ1-4; tentatively, D is TRBD1 (5 bases). Germline-derived CDR1 and CDR2 are MNHEY and SMNVEV (reference sequence). The V and J ends lost 3 bases and 4 bases respectively, with 9 bases between them. CDR3 length: 14 residues. Full variable domain (rest looked up from reference TRBV27 and TRBJ1-4): EAQVTQNPRYLITVTGKKLTVTCSQNMNHEYMSWYRQDPGLGLRQIYYSMNVEVTDKGDVPEGYKVSRKEKRNFPLILESPSPNQTSLYFCASSFSGVNEKLFFGSGTQLSVL.

The V call is TRBV13, the J call TRBJ2-7, with 13 bases aligning to TRBD2. Germline CDR1 is PRHDT and CDR2 is FYEKMQ (reference sequence). Losses at the gene ends were 5 bases for V and 2 bases for J; bases not matched to a gene: 9. The CDR3 is 17 amino acids. The CDR3 is CASSGGTSGTQAYEQYF. In DNA form, the CDR3 reads TGTGCCAGCAGCGGGGGGACTAGCGGGACCCAGGCCTACGAGCAGTACTTC. The full variable domain, in which reference TRBV13 and TRBJ2-7 provide the parts outside the CDR3, is AAGVIQSPRHLIKEKRETATLKCYPIPRHDTVYWYQQGPGQDPQFLISFYEKMQSDKGSIPDRFSAQQFSDYHSELNMSSLELGDSALYFCASSGGTSGTQAYEQYFGPGTRLTVT.

The chain employs TRBV11-2 and TRBJ2-3; maybe TRBD1 (6 bases). The germline V gene encodes CDR1 SGHAT and CDR2 FQNNGV. The germline V and J ends were trimmed by 5 bases and 3 bases, with 15 bases remaining between them. There are 15 residues in the CDR3. CDR3 in DNA: TGTGCCAGCAGCCCTCAGGGGATGACAACAGATACGCAGTATTTT. This encodes CASSPQGMTTDTQYF.

Remarks on this clone: This CDR3 is also generated by other DNA sequences in the sample. Here the CDR3 DNA reads TGTGCCAGCTCACCAAGGCAGGGGACCTACGAGCAGTACTTC. It encodes CASSPRQGTYEQYF. This chain links TRBV18 with TRBJ2-7; possibly TRBD1 for D (6 bases). Germline V gene sequence: CDR1 KGHSH, CDR2 LQKENI. The CDR3 length is 14 residues. Trimming stripped 2 bases from V and 2 bases from J, with 10 bases between.

This sequence joins TRBV6-5 and TRBJ1-4, with D maybe TRBD1 (6 bases). CDR3 length equals 14 residues. The germline V gene encodes CDR1 MNHEY and CDR2 SVGAGI. V dropped 7 bases and J dropped 2 bases, with 11 bases sitting between them. CDR3 in amino acids: CASTRTATNEKLFF. As DNA, the CDR3 is TGTGCCAGCACCCGGACAGCCACTAATGAAAAACTGTTTTTT.

J is TRBJ2-5 and V is TRBV21-1; the table's D call TRBD2 went unverified against the DNA. TRBV21-1 is labeled a pseudogene. This CDR3 is built from 15 residues. The DNA for the CDR3 is TGTGCCAGCAGCAGAGGGACTAGCGGAAAAGAGACCCAGTACTTC. Translated: CASSRGTSGKETQYF.